A single sample is the source of the 8 T cell receptor beta chains below, sequenced in a study. TCRdb re-called the RT-PCR reads with MiXCR, one entry per CDR3 protein. The data show around 700,000 distinct CDR3 sequences, around 14% seen once. What was sequenced was memory CD4+ T cells from blood. The receptor set was obtained from a female donor in good health, serving as a healthy control.

The chain uses TRBV5-4 and TRBJ2-7; D unresolved. Per the germline V gene, CDR1 is SGHNT and CDR2 is YYREEE (reference sequence). The CDR3 is made up of 12 amino acids. Trimming stripped 4 bases from V and 3 bases from J, with 8 bases between. The CDR3 here is CASSNNDYEQYF. The CDR3 DNA follows: TGTGCCAGCAGCAACAACGACTACGAGCAGTACTTC. The whole variable domain, filled in from reference TRBV5-4 and TRBJ2-7, reads ETGVTQSPTHLIKTRGQQVTLRCSSQSGHNTVSWYQQALGQGPQFIFQYYREEENGRGNFPPRFSGLQFPNYSSELNVNALELDDSALYLCASSNNDYEQYFGPGTRLTVT.

This clonotype was counted a single time. One base away lies a much larger clone, so this may be a sequencing read error. The rearrangement links TRBV28 to TRBJ2-5; 10 bases agree with TRBD2. This CDR3 has 15 amino acids. From germline, CDR1 is MDHEN and CDR2 SYDVKM. The ends lost 5 bases at V and 7 bases at J; junction bases unmatched: 10. The CDR3 loop is CASSQGLARPTTQYF. CDR3 bases: TGTGCCAGCAGTCAGGGACTAGCGAGACCGACGACCCAGTACTTC.

This CDR3 is CSARGGMGSSYNSPLHF. The CDR3, as DNA: TGCAGTGCTAGAGGGGGGATGGGGAGCTCCTATAATTCACCCCTCCACTTT. The chain recombines TRBV20-1 with TRBJ1-6; D may be TRBD1 (5 bases). The V and J ends lost 1 base and 0 bases respectively, with 13 bases between them. Germline-derived CDR1 and CDR2 are DFQATT and SNEGSKA (reference sequence). The CDR3 loop spans 17 amino acids.

CDR3 DNA: TGTGCCAGCAACCCCCGGAGGCTACAGGGAATGAACCCACGAACTCGGTCGCACAATGAGCAGTTCTTC. It encodes CASNPRRLQGMNPRTRSHNEQFF. V gene TRBV21-1 combines with J gene TRBJ2-1; TRBD1 was called by the table and not checked on the DNA. TRBV21-1 is a recognized pseudogene. This CDR3 has 23 residues.

The chain carries TRBV5-6 and TRBJ1-5, with D hard to call. CDR1 SGHDT and CDR2 YYEEEE come from the germline V gene. CDR3 length: 15 residues. Deletions cut 1 base from V and 1 base from J, with 9 bases between. CDR3 nucleotides: TGTGCCAGCAGCTTGATGGGTGTGAGCAATCAGCCCCAGCATTTT. It codes for CASSLMGVSNQPQHF.

This clonotype was detected many times. This chain uses TRBV20-1 with TRBJ2-3, with a possible D match to TRBD2 (6 bases). With 3 bases removed from V and 2 bases from J, the gap between germline ends came to 27 bases. The CDR3 is 19 residues long. Germline V gives CDR1 DFQATT, CDR2 SNEGSKA (reference sequence). For the CDR3, the DNA is TGCAGTGCTAGGAGTGTTGCGGGAAGCCTCCGGGACCACACAGATACGCAGTATTTT. It is translated as CSARSVAGSLRDHTDTQYF.

A note on this clonotype: The junction departs from germline at one end; a sequencing error may be responsible. The rearrangement uses TRBV15 and TRBJ2-1; D call uncertain. Germline assignment: CDR1 LNHNV and CDR2 YYDKDF (reference sequence). The CDR3 loop spans 12 amino acids. CDR3 region: CATSAIYNEKFF. The DNA of the CDR3 is TGTGCCACCAGCGCCATATACAATGAGAAGTTCTTC. Supplemented by reference TRBV15 and TRBJ2-1, the full variable domain reads DAMVIQNPRYQVTQFGKPVTLSCSQTLNHNVMYWYQQKSSQAPKLLFHYYDKDFNNEADTPDNFQSRRPNTSFCFLDIRSPGLGDTAMYLCATSAIYNEKFFGPGTRLTVL.

Many counts were recorded for this clonotype. The chain recombines TRBV20-1 with TRBJ2-7, with D perhaps matching TRBD1 (6 bases). This CDR3 spans 14 amino acids. Germline V gene data show CDR1 as DFQATT and CDR2 as SNEGSKA (reference sequence). With 7 bases removed from V and 3 bases from J, the gap between germline ends came to 19 bases. The CDR3 DNA reads TGCAGTGTCCTGCCCGACAGGATGCTCTACGAGCAGTACTTC. This encodes CSVLPDRMLYEQYF.